This T cell receptor (beta chain) originates from a study of blood T cells in healthy people across ages. This clonotype occurred once. It was with a sample-barcoded 5' primer and a J-beta primer mix that a second PCR of roughly 7 to 12 cycles was run. TCRdb used MiXCR to reprocess the 5' RACE reads, holding one entry per CDR3 protein. The table lists about 900,000 distinct CDR3 sequences, roughly 52% of them singletons. Germline V lookup: CDR1 MNHEY, CDR2 SVGAGI. The CDR3 totals 11 residues. Trimming took 2 bases from V and 12 from J, leaving 7 bases between them. Caucasian individuals from Russia who were healthy and aged about 6 to 90 acted as donors.

What was sequenced was blood. This TCR was sampled from a man aged 25-45 years in good health. The chain is built from TRBV6-5 and TRBJ1-4; D remains unclear. The DNA for the CDR3 is TGTGCCAGCAGTTACGGGAGGGAACTGTTTTTT. This codes for CASSYGRELFF.